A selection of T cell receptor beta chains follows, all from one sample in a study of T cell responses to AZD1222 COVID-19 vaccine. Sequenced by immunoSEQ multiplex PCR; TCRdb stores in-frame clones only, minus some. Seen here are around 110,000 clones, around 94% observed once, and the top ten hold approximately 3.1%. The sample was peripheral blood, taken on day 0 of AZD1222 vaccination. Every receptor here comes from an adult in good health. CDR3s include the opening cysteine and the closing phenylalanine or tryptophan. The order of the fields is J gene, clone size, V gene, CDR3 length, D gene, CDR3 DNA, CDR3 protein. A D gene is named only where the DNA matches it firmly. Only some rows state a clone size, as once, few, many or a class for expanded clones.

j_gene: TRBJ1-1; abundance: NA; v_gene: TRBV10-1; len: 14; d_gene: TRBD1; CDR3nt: TGCGCCAGCAGTGAGTCCGGACAGGGCGGGTTCGCTTTCTTT; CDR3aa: CASSESGQGGFAFF
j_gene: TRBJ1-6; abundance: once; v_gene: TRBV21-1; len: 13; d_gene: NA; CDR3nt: TGTGCCAGCAGCCGGGGAGGGGAGTCACCCCTCCACTTT; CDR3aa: CASSRGGESPLHF
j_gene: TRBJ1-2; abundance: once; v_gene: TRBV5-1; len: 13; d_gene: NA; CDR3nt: TGCGCCAGCAGCTTGGGACAGTCGGGTGGCTACACCTTC; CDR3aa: CASSLGQSGGYTF
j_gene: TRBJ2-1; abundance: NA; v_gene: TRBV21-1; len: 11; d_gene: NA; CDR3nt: TGTGCCCCCGGACTCCCCAGCTTACAGTTCTTC; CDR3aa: CAPGLPSLQFF
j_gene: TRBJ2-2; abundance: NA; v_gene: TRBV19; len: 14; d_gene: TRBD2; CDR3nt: TGTGCCATAAAAGCGGGAGGGGACACCGGGGAGCTGTTTTTT; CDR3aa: CAIKAGGDTGELFF
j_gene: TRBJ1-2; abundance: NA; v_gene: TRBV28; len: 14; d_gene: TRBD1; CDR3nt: TGTGCCAGCAGCCCGGGACAGGGGGGCTATGGCTACACCTTC; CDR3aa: CASSPGQGGYGYTF
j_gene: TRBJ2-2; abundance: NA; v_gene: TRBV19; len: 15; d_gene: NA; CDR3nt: TGTGCCAGTAGTATCGCGCGTCCCAACACCGGGGAGCTGTTTTTT; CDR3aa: CASSIARPNTGELFF
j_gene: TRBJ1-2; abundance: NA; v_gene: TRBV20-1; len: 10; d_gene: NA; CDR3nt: TGCAGTGCTTCGGACAGCGGGGGCACCTTC; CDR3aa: CSASDSGGTF
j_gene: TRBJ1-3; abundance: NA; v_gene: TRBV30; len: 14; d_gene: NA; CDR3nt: TGTGCCTGGAGACAGGGTCACTCTGGAAACACCATATATTTT; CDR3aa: CAWRQGHSGNTIYF
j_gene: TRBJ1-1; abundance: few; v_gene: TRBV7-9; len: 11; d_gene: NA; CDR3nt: TGTGCCAGCAGCTTCGACAGACCAGCTTTCTTT; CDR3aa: CASSFDRPAFF
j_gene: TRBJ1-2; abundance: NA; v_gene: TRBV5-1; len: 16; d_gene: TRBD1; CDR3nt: TGCGCCAGCAGCTCTTTAGGGACAGCGTTTGGCTATGGCTACACCTTC; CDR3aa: CASSSLGTAFGYGYTF
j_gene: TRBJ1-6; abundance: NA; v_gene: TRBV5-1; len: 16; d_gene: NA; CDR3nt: TGCGCCAGCAGCTTGGGGGGGAAGATGATGGATTCACCCCTCCACTTT; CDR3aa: CASSLGGKMMDSPLHF
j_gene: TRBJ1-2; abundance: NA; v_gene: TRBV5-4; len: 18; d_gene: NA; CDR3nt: TGTGCCAGCATCATGTTGGGAGGCACTAGTTTCAAGATAAACGGCTACACCTTC; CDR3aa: CASIMLGGTSFKINGYTF
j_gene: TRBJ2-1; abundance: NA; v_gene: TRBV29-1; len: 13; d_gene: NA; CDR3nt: TGCAGCGTGGCCCTCTCTGGGTGGAATGAGCAGTTCTTC; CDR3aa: CSVALSGWNEQFF
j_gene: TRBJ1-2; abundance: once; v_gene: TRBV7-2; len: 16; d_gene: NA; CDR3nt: TGTGCCAGCAGCTTAGGCCCACCTCAATTGGACTATGGCTACACCTTC; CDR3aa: CASSLGPPQLDYGYTF
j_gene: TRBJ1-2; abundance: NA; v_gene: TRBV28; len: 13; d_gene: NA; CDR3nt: TGTGCCAGCAGCCAGCGGGGGGTTTATGGCTACACCTTC; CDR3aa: CASSQRGVYGYTF
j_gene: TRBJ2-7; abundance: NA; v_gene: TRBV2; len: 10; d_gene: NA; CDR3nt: TGTGCCAGCAGTGAGTACGAGCAGTACTTC; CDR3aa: CASSEYEQYF
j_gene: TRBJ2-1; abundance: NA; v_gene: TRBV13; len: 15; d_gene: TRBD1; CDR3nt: TGTGCCAGCAGCTTAGGGACAGGGAACCACAATGAGCAGTTCTTC; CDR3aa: CASSLGTGNHNEQFF
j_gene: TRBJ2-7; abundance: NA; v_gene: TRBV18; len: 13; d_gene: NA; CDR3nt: TGTGCCAGCTCACCACCAGCCGGCTACGAGCAGTACTTC; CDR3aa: CASSPPAGYEQYF
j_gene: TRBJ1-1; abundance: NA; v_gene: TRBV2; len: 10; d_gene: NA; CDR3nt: TGTGCCAGCAGAGGGATAGGAGCTTTCTTT; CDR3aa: CASRGIGAFF
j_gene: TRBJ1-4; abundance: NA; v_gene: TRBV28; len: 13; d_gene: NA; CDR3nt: TGTGCCAGCAGCGGGGTGCTTAATGAAAAACTGTTTTTT; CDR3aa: CASSGVLNEKLFF
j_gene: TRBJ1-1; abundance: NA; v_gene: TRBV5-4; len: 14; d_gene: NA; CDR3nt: TGTGCCAGCAGCTCCCTAGGACACGGCCTTTTTGCTTTCTTT; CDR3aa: CASSSLGHGLFAFF
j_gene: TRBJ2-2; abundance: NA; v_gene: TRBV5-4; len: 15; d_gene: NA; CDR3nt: TGTGCCAGCAGCTTGGGCCAGTACAACACCGGGGAGCTGTTTTTT; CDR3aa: CASSLGQYNTGELFF
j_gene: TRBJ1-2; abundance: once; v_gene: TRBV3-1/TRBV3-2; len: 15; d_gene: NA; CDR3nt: TGTGCCAGCAGCCAAGGCCCGCCAGGGATCTATGGCTACACCTTC; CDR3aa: CASSQGPPGIYGYTF
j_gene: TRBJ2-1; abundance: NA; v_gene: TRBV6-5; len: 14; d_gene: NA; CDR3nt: TGTGCCAGCAGTACCCCCCATTTATACAATGAGCAGTTCTTC; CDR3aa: CASSTPHLYNEQFF
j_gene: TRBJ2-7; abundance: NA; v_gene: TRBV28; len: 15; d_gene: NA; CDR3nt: TGTGCCAGCAGTTTAACTGAGGTGGCATCCTACGAGCAGTACTTC; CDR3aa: CASSLTEVASYEQYF
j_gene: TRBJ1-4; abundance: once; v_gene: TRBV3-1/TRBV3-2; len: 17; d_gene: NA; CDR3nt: TGTGCCAGCAGCCAGAAGAGAACACAGGTGGGGAATGAAAAACTGTTTTTT; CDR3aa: CASSQKRTQVGNEKLFF
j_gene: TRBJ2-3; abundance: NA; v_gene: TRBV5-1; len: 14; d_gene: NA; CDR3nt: TGCGCCAGCAGCTTGGGGGGCTACACAGATACGCAGTATTTT; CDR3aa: CASSLGGYTDTQYF
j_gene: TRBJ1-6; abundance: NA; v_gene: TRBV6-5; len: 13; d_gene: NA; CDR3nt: TGTGCCAGCAGTCAGCAATATAATTCACCCCTCCACTTT; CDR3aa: CASSQQYNSPLHF
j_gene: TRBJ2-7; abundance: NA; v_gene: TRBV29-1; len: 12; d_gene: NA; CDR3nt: TGCAGCGTTGGTTCTAGTTCCTACGAGCAGTACTTC; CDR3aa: CSVGSSSYEQYF
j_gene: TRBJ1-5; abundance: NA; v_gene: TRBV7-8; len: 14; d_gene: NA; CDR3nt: TGTGCCAGCAGCCCCGGACCCCTGGGTCAGCCCCAGCATTTT; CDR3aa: CASSPGPLGQPQHF